Each of the 27 T cell receptor beta chains below was sequenced from the same sample in a study of graft-versus-host responses after intestinal transplantation. Using immunoSEQ multiplex PCR, the repertoire was profiled, and TCRdb retains in-frame clones only, with some absent. The table records about 48,000 clones, 92% of them present only once. Antigen specificity for these receptors is unknown. This specimen was unstimulated CD4+ T cells sorted from spleen or lymph node cells, taken before transplant. Every receptor here comes from a human donor who was the organ donor for an intestinal transplant.

J is TRBJ2-3 and V is TRBV5-1, with a possible D match to TRBD1 (6 bases). The CDR3 is 15 amino acids. V was cut by 0 bases and J by 2 bases, with 10 bases left in between. Looked up from germline, CDR1 is SGHRS and CDR2 is YFSETQ. The CDR3 reads CASSLDRAHTDTQYF. The CDR3 DNA sequence: TGCGCCAGCAGCTTGGACAGGGCACACACAGATACGCAGTATTTT. Together with reference TRBV5-1 and TRBJ2-3, the CDR3 gives the full variable domain: KAGVTQTPRYLIKTRGQQVTLSCSPISGHRSVSWYQQTPGQGLQFLFEYFSETQRNKGNFPGRFSGRQFSNSRSEMNVSTLELGDSALYLCASSLDRAHTDTQYFGPGTRLTVL.

This clone was seen a few times. The chain couples TRBV7-4 to TRBJ1-4, with D hard to call. This CDR3 spans 12 amino acids. Germline CDR1 SGHVT, CDR2 SQSDAQ. The ends were cut back, 3 bases at V and 4 bases at J, with 3 bases in the middle. The CDR3 nucleotides are TGTGCCAGCAGCTTTGGTAATGAAAAACTGTTTTTT. This sequence encodes CASSFGNEKLFF.

The rearrangement uses TRBV4-1 and TRBJ1-5; the D is unclear. Trimming removed 1 base from V and 5 bases from J, with 12 bases in between. CDR3 length: 15 amino acids. Germline loops: CDR1 MGHRA, CDR2 YSYEKL. This CDR3 is CASSQALGPHQPQHF. The CDR3 DNA is TGCGCCAGCAGCCAAGCCCTGGGCCCCCATCAGCCCCAGCATTTT.

The chain uses TRBV6-1 and TRBJ2-5, with 8 bases lining up with TRBD2. This CDR3 region has 16 residues. V lost 3 bases, J lost 1 base, and 7 bases stayed unmatched. CDR1 is MNHNS, CDR2 SASEGT, per germline. The CDR3 DNA sequence: TGTGCCAGCAGTGAGGAGCGGGAGAGGATCCAAGAGACCCAGTACTTC. This codes for CASSEERERIQETQYF.

V gene TRBV7-9 combines with J gene TRBJ2-7; the match to TRBD2 covers 15 bases. CDR3 length: 17 residues. Germline lookup yields CDR1 SEHNR and CDR2 FQNEAQ (reference sequence). The V and J ends lost 1 base and 4 bases, in that order; junction bases with no gene match: 5. In DNA, the CDR3 is TGTGCCAGCAGCTTAGGGGGGACTAGCGGGAGGATGTACGAGCAGTACTTC. As protein: CASSLGGTSGRMYEQYF.

The rearrangement uses TRBV4-3 and TRBJ2-5, with no clear D. The CDR3 is 15 residues long. CDR1 and CDR2 (germline): LGHNA, YSLEER. V was trimmed by 1 base and J by 3 bases, leaving 12 bases between them. The CDR3, as DNA: TGCGCCAGCAGCCAAGTCAGCCTAGGGAAAGAGACCCAGTACTTC. Translated, it gives CASSQVSLGKETQYF.

The chain employs TRBV5-1 and TRBJ2-1; 8 bases fit TRBD1. The CDR3 is made up of 15 amino acids. Germline CDR1 reads SGHRS; CDR2 reads YFSETQ. V shed 7 bases and J 7 bases; nucleotides not matched to a gene: 13. The CDR3 region has the DNA TGCGCCAGCCACTCTGGGGGACAGGCCGCAAATGAGCAGTTCTTC. Its translation is CASHSGGQAANEQFF. Complete variable domain (other parts from reference TRBV5-1 and TRBJ2-1): KAGVTQTPRYLIKTRGQQVTLSCSPISGHRSVSWYQQTPGQGLQFLFEYFSETQRNKGNFPGRFSGRQFSNSRSEMNVSTLELGDSALYLCASHSGGQAANEQFFGPGTRLTVL.

J is TRBJ2-5 and V is TRBV5-1; 11 bases map to TRBD2. CDR1 is SGHRS and CDR2 is YFSETQ in the germline V gene. The length of the CDR3 is 16 residues. V lost 4 bases and J lost 0; bases outside the gene matches: 5. The CDR3 sequence is CASSPRLAGHQETQYF. In DNA, the CDR3 is TGCGCCAGCAGCCCAAGACTAGCGGGACACCAAGAGACCCAGTACTTC. Full variable domain (rest looked up from reference TRBV5-1 and TRBJ2-5): KAGVTQTPRYLIKTRGQQVTLSCSPISGHRSVSWYQQTPGQGLQFLFEYFSETQRNKGNFPGRFSGRQFSNSRSEMNVSTLELGDSALYLCASSPRLAGHQETQYFGPGTRLLVL.

The chain carries TRBV5-1 and TRBJ2-5; D remains ambiguous. The CDR3 spans 15 residues. Germline CDR1 reads SGHRS; CDR2 reads YFSETQ. Trimming shortened V by 0 bases and J by 1 base, and 10 bases separated the two germline ends. This CDR3 is CASSLAQHLQETQYF. The CDR3, as DNA: TGCGCCAGCAGCTTGGCACAGCACCTCCAAGAGACCCAGTACTTC.

The rearrangement joins TRBV7-8 to TRBJ1-2; maybe TRBD1 (5 bases). Germline-derived CDR1 and CDR2 are SGHVS and FQNEAQ. The CDR3 totals 14 residues. The V end was cut by 5 bases, the J end by 4 bases, with 14 bases between. CDR3: CASSPRERGYGYTF. CDR3 nucleotides: TGTGCCAGCAGCCCCCGGGAAAGGGGCTATGGCTACACCTTC. Variable domain in full (rest from reference TRBV7-8 and TRBJ1-2): GAGVSQSPRYKVAKRGQDVALRCDPISGHVSLFWYQQALGQGPEFLTYFQNEAQLDKSGLPSDRFFAERPEGSVSTLKIQRTQQEDSAVYLCASSPRERGYGYTFGSGTRLTVV.

The chain joins TRBV6-6 to TRBJ2-7, with TRBD1 matching over 10 bases. Germline CDR1 and CDR2: MNHNY and SVGAGI (reference sequence). The CDR3 contains 16 residues. Trimming removed 2 bases from V and 3 bases from J; junction bases left unmatched: 7. In DNA, the CDR3 is TGTGCCAGCAGTTACCACGGGACAGGGGAGGGCTACGAGCAGTACTTC. Translation: CASSYHGTGEGYEQYF.

The chain is built from TRBV11-3 and TRBJ2-1; TRBD2 matches 8 bases. Germline CDR1 SGHNT, CDR2 YENEEA. CDR3 length: 16 residues. Trimming took 4 bases from V and 3 from J; bases not matched to a gene: 8. The CDR3 is CASSSNREGLYNEQFF. The CDR3 DNA sequence: TGTGCCAGCAGCTCTAATCGGGAGGGCCTCTACAATGAGCAGTTCTTC.

The genes are TRBV9 and TRBJ1-4; 8 bases are a match to TRBD1. Germline CDR1 is SGDLS and CDR2 is YYNGEE. The CDR3 extends over 14 amino acids. The ends lost 7 bases at V and 4 bases at J; junction bases unmatched: 6. The CDR3 DNA sequence: TGTGCCAGCGTCGGCACAGGGGGTAATGAAAAACTGTTTTTT. Amino acids: CASVGTGGNEKLFF.

This clone was picked up one time. V usage is TRBV5-6 and J usage is TRBJ2-3; D not certain. Trimming cost V 0 bases and J 4 bases, with 6 bases left between them. This CDR3 is 13 amino acids long. Looked up from germline, CDR1 is SGHDT and CDR2 is YYEEEE. The CDR3 loop reads CASSLVGPDTQYF. CDR3 nucleotides: TGTGCCAGCAGCTTGGTTGGTCCAGATACGCAGTATTTT.

DNA of the CDR3: TGTGCCAGCAGCAGGGGGCCGGCAGATACGCAGTATTTT. It encodes CASSRGPADTQYF. This chain links TRBV6-4 with TRBJ2-3; 8 bases agree with TRBD1. The germline V gene encodes CDR1 MRHNA and CDR2 SNTAGT. With 6 bases clipped from V and 4 bases from J, the junction kept 3 bases outside the gene matches. This CDR3 spans 13 amino acids.

The V call is TRBV6-5, the J call TRBJ2-4; 9 bases agree with TRBD1. The CDR3 runs 15 residues. Unmatched junction bases numbered 6, after V lost 6 bases and J lost 3 bases. Germline-derived CDR1 and CDR2 are MNHEY and SVGAGI. The CDR3 region is CASRNRGQSKNIQYF. The CDR3 nucleotides are TGTGCCAGCAGAAACAGGGGGCAAAGCAAAAACATTCAGTACTTC.

This rearrangement joins TRBV25-1 to TRBJ2-3; D remains unclear. Germline V gives CDR1 MGHDK, CDR2 SYGVNS. Between the trimmed V and J ends, which lost 6 bases and 4 bases, there was a span of 8 bases. The CDR3 is 12 amino acids. The CDR3 loop reads CASRGSADTQYF. In nucleotides, the CDR3 is TGTGCCAGCAGAGGGTCGGCAGATACGCAGTATTTT.

J is TRBJ1-1 and V is TRBV14; D call uncertain. Germline CDR1 reads SGHDN; CDR2 reads FVKESK. The CDR3 length is 16 residues. Trimming stripped 0 bases from V and 1 base from J, with 12 bases between. CDR3 protein: CASSQDLGERNTEAFF. The CDR3 DNA reads as TGTGCCAGCAGCCAAGATTTGGGTGAGAGGAACACTGAAGCTTTCTTT. Full variable domain (missing parts from reference TRBV14 and TRBJ1-1): EAGVTQFPSHSVIEKGQTVTLRCDPISGHDNLYWYRRVMGKEIKFLLHFVKESKQDESGMPNNRFLAERTGGTYSTLKVQPAELEDSGVYFCASSQDLGERNTEAFFGQGTRLTVV.

The rearrangement links TRBV9 to TRBJ2-1, with TRBD2 identical over 15 bases. Trimming removed 5 bases from V and 1 base from J; junction bases left unmatched: 7. CDR3 size: 18 residues. CDR1 is SGDLS, CDR2 YYNGEE, per germline. The CDR3 region has the DNA TGTGCCAGCAGTAACAAAGGGACTAGCGGGAGGTCCTACAATGAGCAGTTCTTC. The encoded protein is CASSNKGTSGRSYNEQFF. Full variable domain (missing parts from reference TRBV9 and TRBJ2-1): DSGVTQTPKHLITATGQRVTLRCSPRSGDLSVYWYQQSLDQGLQFLIQYYNGEERAKGNILERFSAQQFPDLHSELNLSSLELGDSALYFCASSNKGTSGRSYNEQFFGPGTRLTVL.

The chain joins TRBV5-6 to TRBJ2-3; TRBD1 is a possible D gene (5 bases). CDR3 length: 15 residues. Looked up from germline, CDR1 is SGHDT and CDR2 is YYEEEE. Trimming left V 3 bases short and J 0 bases short, with 11 bases between. Here the CDR3 DNA reads TGTGCCAGCAGCTACCAGGGAACTAGCACAGATACGCAGTATTTT. Translation gives CASSYQGTSTDTQYF.

The CDR3 here is CSAPAGFEQFF. The DNA of the CDR3 is TGCAGTGCTCCGGCGGGGTTTGAGCAGTTCTTC. The rearrangement uses TRBV20-1 and TRBJ2-1, with D perhaps TRBD2 (6 bases). V was pared by 5 bases and J by 9 bases, with 11 bases between. Germline assignment: CDR1 DFQATT and CDR2 SNEGSKA (reference sequence). This CDR3 spans 11 amino acids.

The V and J genes are TRBV7-9 and TRBJ2-5; possible D gene TRBD2, 5 bases. The J call could be wrong; TRBJ2-7 is a better fit for the DNA end. Germline V CDR1 and CDR2: SEHNR, FQNEAQ (reference sequence). This CDR3 region has 17 residues. CDR3 region: CASSRRLSTVSGYEQYF. In DNA, the CDR3 is TGTGCCAGCAGTCGGAGGCTTAGCACCGTTTCCGGTTACGAGCAGTACTTC.

The rearrangement links TRBV10-3 to TRBJ2-7; 12 bases match TRBD2. The CDR3 covers 15 residues. V dropped 6 bases and J dropped 4; count of bases not matched to a gene: 7. Germline assignment: CDR1 ENHRY and CDR2 SYGVKD. The CDR3 region is CAIRAPGTSGYEQYF. The CDR3 DNA sequence: TGTGCCATCAGAGCCCCTGGGACTAGCGGGTACGAGCAGTACTTC.

This sequence joins TRBV28 and TRBJ2-3; perhaps TRBD2 as D (5 bases). Germline CDR1 MDHEN, CDR2 SYDVKM. The V end lost 3 bases, the J end lost 2 bases, and 12 bases lay between the germline ends. The CDR3 contains 15 residues. CDR3 nucleotide sequence: TGTGCCAGCAGTTTCGGTCTAGCCCACACAGATACGCAGTATTTT. It encodes CASSFGLAHTDTQYF.

The rearrangement links TRBV5-6 to TRBJ1-2; the match to TRBD1 covers 8 bases. The CDR3 contains 15 residues. Trimming removed 0 bases from V and 2 bases from J; junction bases left unmatched: 3. Germline V gene lookup returns CDR1 SGHDT and CDR2 YYEEEE. The CDR3 reads CASSLVAGGNYGYTF. The CDR3 nucleotides are TGTGCCAGCAGCTTGGTAGCAGGGGGCAACTATGGCTACACCTTC.

V usage is TRBV29-1 and J usage is TRBJ2-7; 7 bases fit TRBD1. Germline V gene lookup returns CDR1 SQVTM and CDR2 ANQGSEA. The J segment lost 6 bases and the V segment lost 6 bases, leaving 11 bases of the junction unmatched. The length of the CDR3 is 13 residues. The CDR3 sequence: CSVRTGAVFEQYF. CDR3 nucleotide sequence: TGCAGCGTGCGGACAGGAGCGGTCTTCGAGCAGTACTTC.

This chain uses TRBV25-1 with TRBJ2-5; either TRBD1 or TRBD2 may supply D (6 bases each). V shed 1 base and J shed 5 bases, with 11 bases lying between them. This CDR3 spans 14 amino acids. CDR1 is MGHDK and CDR2 is SYGVNS in the germline V gene. The CDR3 DNA sequence: TGTGCCAGCAGTGAATCGGGGGCTGTGGAGACCCAGTACTTC. Amino acid sequence: CASSESGAVETQYF.